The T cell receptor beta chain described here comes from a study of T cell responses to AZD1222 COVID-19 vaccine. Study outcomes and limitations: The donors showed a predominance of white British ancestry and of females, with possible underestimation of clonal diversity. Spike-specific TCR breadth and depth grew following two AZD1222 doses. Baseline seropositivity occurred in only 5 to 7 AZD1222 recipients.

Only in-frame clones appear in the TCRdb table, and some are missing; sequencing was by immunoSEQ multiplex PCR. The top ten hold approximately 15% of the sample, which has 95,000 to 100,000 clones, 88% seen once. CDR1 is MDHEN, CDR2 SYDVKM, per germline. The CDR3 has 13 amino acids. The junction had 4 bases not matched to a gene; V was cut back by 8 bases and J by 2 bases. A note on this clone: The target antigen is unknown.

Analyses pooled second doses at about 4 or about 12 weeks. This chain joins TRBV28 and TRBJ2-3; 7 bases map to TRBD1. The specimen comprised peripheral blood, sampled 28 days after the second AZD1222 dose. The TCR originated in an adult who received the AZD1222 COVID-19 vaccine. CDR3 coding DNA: TGTGCCAGCCGGCAGGGGGTCACAGATACGCAGTATTTT. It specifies CASRQGVTDTQYF.